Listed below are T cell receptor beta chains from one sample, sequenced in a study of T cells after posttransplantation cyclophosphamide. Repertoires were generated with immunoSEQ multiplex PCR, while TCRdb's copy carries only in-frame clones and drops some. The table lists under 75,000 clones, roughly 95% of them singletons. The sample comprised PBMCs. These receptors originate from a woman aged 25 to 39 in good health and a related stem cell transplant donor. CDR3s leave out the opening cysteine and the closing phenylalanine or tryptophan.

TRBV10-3	AISASVENTEAF
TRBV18	ASSPEFGTSGNTYEQY
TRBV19	ASSIGQFQPQH
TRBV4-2	ASSPRHLGTEAF
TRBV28	ASSLLGEGNQPQH
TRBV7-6	ASSQQGDNYEQY
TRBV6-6	ASSYSGGGTEAF
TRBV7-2	ASSLVFLSLGELF
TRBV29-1	SVEVPHRYTEAF
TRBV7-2	ASSFLQGGQPQH
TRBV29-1	SVASGSDTEAF
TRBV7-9	ASSERTGSDEKLF
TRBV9	ASSTRTAPNYGYT
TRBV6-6	ASSSTGGVGYT
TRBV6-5	ASSYSHEQY
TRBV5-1	ASSIAGSNEKLF
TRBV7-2	ASSLGTRVGAF
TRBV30	AAFRTGVIAF
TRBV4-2	ASSQAGLAYEQY
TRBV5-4	ASSVGQGILPYGYT
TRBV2	ASGTVRSYEQY
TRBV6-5	ASSIRAGGQPQH
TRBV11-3	ASSPAGSSYEQY
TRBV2	ASVTGQSNSPLH
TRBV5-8	ASSQGLIKGMEAF
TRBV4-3	ASSSRGLNTEAF
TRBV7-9	ASSLALSIKTGRTDTQY
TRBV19	ASTPRGGFSTEAF
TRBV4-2	ASSQDSGALTDTQY